These 20 T cell receptor beta chains were sequenced from one sample in a study of blood T cell repertoires in COVID-19. Assay: immunoSEQ multiplex PCR; the TCRdb copy retains only in-frame clones and omits some. The sample has approximately 140,000 clones; around four fifths are singletons. The specimen was PBMCs or T cells enriched from blood (not recorded which). The receptors were sampled from a man in his forties with acute COVID-19.

The chain employs TRBV2 and TRBJ2-5; 12 bases map to TRBD2. This CDR3 has 14 residues. Trimming took 6 bases from V and 4 from J; bases not matched to a gene: 3. Germline loops: CDR1 SNHLY, CDR2 FYNNEI. DNA of the CDR3: TGTGCCAGCAGGATGGGACTAGCGGGAGAGACCCAGTACTTC. It translates to CASRMGLAGETQYF.

The chain couples TRBV29-1 to TRBJ2-3; tentatively, D is TRBD1 (5 bases). V dropped 0 bases and J dropped 3 bases, with 10 bases sitting between them. CDR3 length equals 14 residues. Germline V CDR1 and CDR2: SQVTM, ANQGSEA. In DNA, the CDR3 is TGCAGCGTTGAAGATCTAGGGGTTACAGATACGCAGTATTTT. Translating gives CSVEDLGVTDTQYF.

V is TRBV27 and J is TRBJ1-2; no clear D gene. The CDR3 totals 14 residues. V was cut by 6 bases and J by 4 bases, with 15 bases left in between. Germline V gene sequence: CDR1 MNHEY, CDR2 SMNVEV (reference sequence). CDR3 region: CASSQGSLFYGYTF. The CDR3 nucleotides read TGTGCCAGCAGCCAAGGGAGTCTCTTCTATGGCTACACCTTC.

In the case of this clone: A read error may produce the germline difference seen at one junction end. J is TRBJ2-7 and V is TRBV20-1; 8 nucleotides line up with TRBD2. The CDR3 is 11 residues long. Germline CDR1 and CDR2: DFQATT and SNEGSKA (reference sequence). The CDR3 nucleotides read TGTTTAGCGTCTAGCGGGCACGAGCAGTACTTC. Its protein product is CLASSGHEQYF.

In its sample, this clone was seen a few times. The chain uses TRBV15 and TRBJ2-1; 9 bases are a match to TRBD2. Germline V gene lookup returns CDR1 LNHNV and CDR2 YYDKDF (reference sequence). V shed 0 bases and J 6 bases; nucleotides not matched to a gene: 3. The CDR3 runs to 15 residues. CDR3 in DNA: TGTGCCACCAGCAGAGACCTAGCGGGGCTCAATGAGCAGTTCTTC. It translates to CATSRDLAGLNEQFF.

V gene TRBV6-6 combines with J gene TRBJ2-7; 7 bases match TRBD2. Germline V gene sequence: CDR1 MNHNY, CDR2 SVGAGI (reference sequence). The length of the CDR3 is 10 residues. The ends lost 8 bases at V and 6 bases at J; junction bases unmatched: 1. CDR3 coding DNA: TGTGCCAGCTGGGGGGGCGAGCAGTACTTC. As protein: CASWGGEQYF.

The genes are TRBV19 and TRBJ1-1; 7 bases are shared with TRBD1. CDR3 length: 16 residues. V was clipped by 5 bases and J by 1 base; unmatched bases: 10. Germline V gene lookup returns CDR1 LNHDA and CDR2 SQIVND (reference sequence). CDR3 in DNA: TGTGCCAGTAGTCCCTCACCGGGACAGTGGAACACTGAAGCTTTCTTT. Its protein product is CASSPSPGQWNTEAFF.

The V call is TRBV6-5, the J call TRBJ1-1, with D uncertain. Trimming removed 5 bases from V and 0 bases from J, with 4 bases in between. The CDR3 covers 12 residues. In germline, CDR1 is MNHEY, CDR2 SVGAGI. DNA of the CDR3: TGTGCCAGCAGTCCCTTGAACACTGAAGCTTTCTTT. This encodes CASSPLNTEAFF.

The rearrangement uses TRBV11-2 and TRBJ2-6; D possibly corresponds to TRBD2 (6 bases). Germline V gene lookup returns CDR1 SGHAT and CDR2 FQNNGV. The CDR3 has 15 residues. The V and J ends lost 5 bases and 2 bases respectively, with 10 bases between them. CDR3 residues: CASSLGGAGANVLTF. The CDR3 coding sequence is TGTGCCAGCAGCCTTGGAGGGGCTGGGGCCAACGTCCTGACTTTC.

A few counts support this clone. This chain uses TRBV20-1 with TRBJ2-7; D is perhaps TRBD1 (5 bases). The germline V and J ends were trimmed by 3 bases and 3 bases, with 15 bases remaining between them. Germline V gene data show CDR1 as DFQATT and CDR2 as SNEGSKA (reference sequence). The CDR3 sequence is 14 residues long. Written as DNA, the CDR3 is TGCAGTGCTAGTCTAGGAGACAGCCGCTACGAGCAGTACTTC. Translation gives CSASLGDSRYEQYF.

This chain joins TRBV3-1 (or the pseudogene TRBV3-2) and TRBJ2-7; D is possibly TRBD2 (6 bases). This CDR3 has 14 amino acids. Trimming removed 3 bases at V and 5 bases at J, with 14 bases between. CDR1 LGHDT and CDR2 YNNKEL come from the germline V gene (reference sequence). CDR3 nucleotide sequence: TGTGCCAGCAGCCAGGGACTGGTTGGGAACGAGCAGTACTTC. Translated: CASSQGLVGNEQYF.

The chain combines TRBV7-6 with TRBJ2-7; TRBD2 agrees at 9 bases. The V gene end was trimmed by 5 bases and the J gene end by 4 bases; junction bases not matched to a gene: 9. The CDR3 spans 15 residues. Germline CDR1 reads SGHVS; CDR2 reads FNYEAQ. CDR3 residues: CASSGAGGGGYEQYF. The CDR3 DNA reads as TGTGCCAGCAGCGGAGCGGGGGGCGGCGGATACGAGCAGTACTTC.

V and J are TRBV12-5 and TRBJ2-7, with TRBD2 identical over 9 bases. Germline V gives CDR1 LGHNT, CDR2 FRNRAP. V gave up 0 bases and J gave up 4 bases; unmatched junction bases: 13. The CDR3 totals 18 residues. CDR3 sequence: CASGLVRTALAGWYEQYF. CDR3 sequence (DNA): TGTGCTAGTGGTTTGGTACGAACGGCCCTAGCGGGGTGGTACGAGCAGTACTTC.

This clone has just a few counts. The chain has TRBV19 and TRBJ1-6; D is uncertain. V lost 3 bases and J 1 base, leaving 10 bases between the germline ends. Germline CDR1 and CDR2: LNHDA and SQIVND (reference sequence). The CDR3 has 16 residues. CDR3 residues: CASSMTGISYNSPLHF. For the CDR3, the DNA is TGTGCCAGTAGTATGACGGGTATATCCTATAATTCACCCCTCCACTTT.

This sequence joins TRBV5-6 and TRBJ1-5; no clear D gene. This CDR3 has 14 amino acids. Germline lookup yields CDR1 SGHDT and CDR2 YYEEEE. Between the trimmed V and J ends, which lost 1 base and 4 bases, there was a span of 9 bases. This CDR3 reads CASSLRGPNQPQHF. In DNA, the CDR3 is TGTGCCAGCAGCTTGCGAGGTCCTAATCAGCCCCAGCATTTT.

The chain has TRBV5-1 and TRBJ2-2; unclear D gene. Between the trimmed V and J ends, which lost 1 base and 5 bases, there was a span of 12 bases. CDR1 is SGHRS and CDR2 is YFSETQ in the germline V gene. The CDR3 loop spans 15 amino acids. CDR3 loop: CASSLTLDPTGELFF. CDR3 DNA: TGCGCCAGCAGCTTGACCCTAGACCCAACCGGGGAGCTGTTTTTT.

V is TRBV5-4 and J is TRBJ2-1; D is uncertain. Germline lookup yields CDR1 SGHNT and CDR2 YYREEE (reference sequence). The CDR3 length is 11 residues. V lost 1 base and J 8 bases, leaving 4 bases between the germline ends. CDR3 in amino acids: CASSLRYEQFF. Here the CDR3 DNA reads TGTGCCAGCAGCTTGCGGTATGAGCAGTTCTTC.

The chain carries TRBV3-1 (or the pseudogene TRBV3-2) and TRBJ1-1, with 7 positions matching TRBD1. Trimming cost V 5 bases and J 3 bases; bases outside gene matches: 6. Germline V gene lookup returns CDR1 LGHDT and CDR2 YNNKEL (reference sequence). This CDR3 region has 14 residues. This chain's CDR3 is CASSSTGAYTEAFF. The CDR3 nucleotides read TGTGCCAGCAGCTCCACAGGGGCCTACACTGAAGCTTTCTTT.

The rearrangement joins TRBV7-3 to TRBJ2-1; possible D gene TRBD1, 6 bases. The CDR3 sequence is 15 residues long. CDR1 is SGHTA and CDR2 is FQGTGA in the germline V gene. V shed 1 base and J shed 6 bases, with 13 bases lying between them. The CDR3: CASSLSLTGSNEQFF. CDR3 DNA: TGTGCCAGCAGCTTAAGTCTTACAGGGAGCAATGAGCAGTTCTTC.

V is TRBV2 and J is TRBJ1-1; D gene uncertain. Germline CDR1 is SNHLY and CDR2 is FYNNEI. CDR3 length: 14 amino acids. The V end lost 2 bases, the J end lost 5 bases, and 12 bases lay between the germline ends. DNA of the CDR3: TGTGCCAGCAGTGAACCAAGAGGGTGGACTGAAGCTTTCTTT. Translating it yields CASSEPRGWTEAFF.